These 10 T cell receptor beta chains came from one sample sequenced in a study of regulatory T cells in long-lasting Graves disease. Time point here: newly diagnosed GD, antithyroid drugs for less than 3 months. Isolated PBMC RNA provided the starting material for the TCR library. Arm-PCR with iRepertoire HTBI primers amplified the CDR3 regions for these TCR beta libraries. TCRdb fed the multiplex PCR reads into MiXCR, producing one record per CDR3 protein. The sample yields under 300,000 distinct CDR3 sequences, around 20% seen once. This sample comprised peripheral blood mononuclear cells (PBMCs), obtained at new diagnosis, from a patient treated with antithyroid drugs. These receptors originate from a female donor with Graves disease.

There are many counts of this clonotype. The V and J genes are TRBV20-1 and TRBJ2-5, with 8 bases fitting TRBD2. V dropped 3 bases and J dropped 10; count of bases not matched to a gene: 16. Germline-derived CDR1 and CDR2 are DFQATT and SNEGSKA (reference sequence). The CDR3 runs to 15 residues. The DNA for the CDR3 is TGCAGTGCTAGGGTAACCGGGACTAGTAAGAGGGACCAGTACTTC. Protein product: CSARVTGTSKRDQYF.

This clonotype was detected many times. The chain employs TRBV29-1 and TRBJ2-3; D unresolved. V lost 5 bases, J lost 6 bases, and 9 bases lay in between. The V gene's germline CDR1 is SQVTM and CDR2 ANQGSEA. The CDR3 spans 11 residues. The CDR3 bases are TGCAGCGTTCCCCGTCGCGATACGCAGTATTTT. Translating it yields CSVPRRDTQYF.

The CDR3 DNA follows: TGTGCCAGCAGCTCCACCCGGGCGGCTGGGGAGCTGTTTTTT. This gives the protein CASSSTRAAGELFF. This chain uses TRBV7-3 with TRBJ2-2, with D uncertain. The CDR3 has 14 amino acids. V was shortened by 4 bases and J by 8 bases, with 14 bases between the two germline ends. In germline, CDR1 is SGHTA, CDR2 FQGTGA.

This clonotype was recorded many times. Here the CDR3 DNA reads TGTGCCAGCAGTTTTGGCGGACCTGGAAACACCATATATTTT. Amino acid sequence: CASSFGGPGNTIYF. The rearrangement joins TRBV28 to TRBJ1-3; D ambiguous. V gave up 3 bases and J gave up 2 bases, with 8 bases separating them. Germline V gives CDR1 MDHEN, CDR2 SYDVKM. The CDR3 loop spans 14 amino acids. The full variable domain, its missing parts supplied by reference TRBV28 and TRBJ1-3, is DVKVTQSSRYLVKRTGEKVFLECVQDMDHENMFWYRQDPGLGLRLIYFSYDVKMKEKGDIPEGYSVSREKKERFSLILESASTNQTSMYLCASSFGGPGNTIYFGEGSWLTVV.

This clonotype was counted at least ten times. V is TRBV7-2 and J is TRBJ2-7; D call uncertain. The V gene lost 1 base and the J gene lost 8 bases, with 9 bases spanning the gap. The CDR3 contains 12 residues. Germline V gene lookup returns CDR1 SGHTA and CDR2 FQGNSA. This chain's CDR3 is CASSLGEQKQYF. DNA for the CDR3: TGTGCCAGCAGCTTAGGGGAACAGAAGCAGTACTTC.

This clonotype was counted at least ten times. This chain links TRBV6-1 with TRBJ1-4; 8 positions match TRBD1. V was clipped by 5 bases and J by 6 bases; unmatched bases: 8. Germline V gene data show CDR1 as MNHNS and CDR2 as SASEGT. CDR3 length: 15 amino acids. The CDR3 nucleotides are TGTGCCAGCAGTCCGACAGGGGCCCTCGATGAAAAACTGTTTTTT. It is translated as CASSPTGALDEKLFF.

The chain links TRBV27 to TRBJ1-6; tentative D call: TRBD1 (6 bases). Germline CDR1 is MNHEY and CDR2 is SMNVEV (reference sequence). Between the trimmed V and J ends, which lost 4 bases and 4 bases, there was a span of 11 bases. This CDR3 is 15 amino acids long. The CDR3 sequence is CASSYGGPYNSPLHF. The CDR3 DNA reads TGTGCCAGCAGTTACGGGGGGCCTTATAATTCACCCCTCCACTTT.

V gene TRBV7-2 combines with J gene TRBJ1-3; D may be TRBD1 (5 bases). There are 14 residues in the CDR3. Germline-derived CDR1 and CDR2 are SGHTA and FQGNSA. V lost 5 bases and J lost 5, with 13 bases in between. Here the CDR3 DNA reads TGTGCCAGCAGCGCCACCGGGACGAGAAACACCATATATTTT. Translating it yields CASSATGTRNTIYF.

The genes are TRBV11-2 and TRBJ1-1, with D possibly matching TRBD1 (6 bases). This CDR3 region has 13 residues. Germline CDR1 is SGHAT and CDR2 is FQNNGV. Trimming removed 3 bases at V and 4 bases at J, with 9 bases between. Here the CDR3 DNA reads TGTGCCAGCAGCTTTGAGGGGGTCACTGAAGCTTTCTTT. Its protein product is CASSFEGVTEAFF.

The chain joins TRBV7-2 to TRBJ2-1; D is unresolved. V shed 1 base and J shed 7 bases, with 11 bases lying between them. There are 14 residues in the CDR3. Germline V gives CDR1 SGHTA, CDR2 FQGNSA. The CDR3 nucleotides are TGTGCCAGCAGCTTAGTGGGTGTTTGGAATGAGCAGTTCTTC. Translation: CASSLVGVWNEQFF.